The entry below describes one T cell receptor beta chain. The antigen is unknown. The source of the sample is a study of Ad26.COV2.S vaccination and SARS-CoV-2 variants. Study-level information: The vaccine Ad26.COV2.S was put into the muscle once, or twice with 56 days between. Study conclusions and caveats: Quantification of TCR breadth and depth may have yielded underestimates of total T cell responses.

Treatment specified: roughly 18 received Ad26.COV2.S at low or high dose, single or two shots; roughly five received placebo; per-sample allocation not given. Following the first vaccine or placebo injection, samples were taken on day 63. It was Wuhan-strain SARS-CoV-2 spike that the Ad26 vaccine vector expressed. With 0 bases removed from V and 2 bases from J, the gap between germline ends came to 14 bases. Germline V CDR1 and CDR2: SGHRS, YFSETQ. CDR3 size: 16 residues. Clones were sequenced by immunoSEQ multiplex PCR, and TCRdb holds only the in-frame ones, with some missing. The profile shows approximately 300,000 clones, 86% of them singletons.

This specimen was peripheral blood, taken in a trial of Ad26.COV2.S vaccine versus placebo. The TCR sequence derives from a person between 18 and 65 years old who received the Ad26.COV2.S COVID-19 vaccine or a placebo. V usage is TRBV5-1 and J usage is TRBJ1-1; D uncertain. The CDR3 here is CASSLGGVRRNTEAFF. The CDR3, as DNA: TGCGCCAGCAGCTTGGGTGGAGTTCGGCGCAACACTGAAGCTTTCTTT. The full variable domain, with the rest looked up from reference TRBV5-1 and TRBJ1-1, is KAGVTQTPRYLIKTRGQQVTLSCSPISGHRSVSWYQQTPGQGLQFLFEYFSETQRNKGNFPGRFSGRQFSNSRSEMNVSTLELGDSALYLCASSLGGVRRNTEAFFGQGTRLTVV.